The 21 T cell receptor beta chains given below trace back to one sample, sequenced in a study of T cell changes during pregnancy in multiple sclerosis. Data came from immunoSEQ multiplex PCR; TCRdb stores just in-frame clones and leaves some out. The sample includes 55,000 to 70,000 clones, around 91% of them seen just once. The sequenced sample was peripheral blood, obtained in the third trimester of pregnancy. The receptors derive from a female donor in good health, enrolled as a control in a pregnancy study.

The genes are TRBV7-3 and TRBJ1-6; D call uncertain. The CDR3 spans 13 residues. The germline CDR1 and CDR2 sequences are SGHTA and FQGTGA. Deletions cut 1 base from V and 9 bases from J, with 7 bases between. The CDR3, as DNA: TGTGCCAGCAGCTTAATAATGAGTTCACCCCTCCACTTT. Translating gives CASSLIMSSPLHF.

The chain has TRBV18 and TRBJ1-2; D not certain. CDR3 length: 12 amino acids. The V gene's germline CDR1 is KGHSH and CDR2 LQKENI. The germline V and J ends were trimmed by 3 bases and 9 bases, with 11 bases remaining between them. CDR3: CASSPREQRYTF. For the CDR3, the DNA is TGTGCCAGCTCACCGAGGGAGCAGCGCTACACCTTC.

This clone was recorded only once. V usage is TRBV6-5 and J usage is TRBJ2-7; weak D call: TRBD1 (5 bases). Trimming took off 5 bases at V and 0 bases at J, with 14 bases between the two ends. CDR1 MNHEY and CDR2 SVGAGI come from the germline V gene. CDR3 length: 15 amino acids. CDR3 region: CASSVGQGFSYEQYF. CDR3 nucleotide sequence: TGTGCCAGCAGTGTAGGACAAGGTTTCTCCTACGAGCAGTACTTC.

The V and J genes are TRBV6-6 and TRBJ2-7; D perhaps matches TRBD1 (6 bases). The CDR3 sequence is 13 residues long. The germline V gene encodes CDR1 MNHNY and CDR2 SVGAGI (reference sequence). V was trimmed by 4 bases and J by 3 bases, leaving 10 bases between them. The CDR3 region has the DNA TGTGCCAGCAGTTCTCGGGACATCTACGAGCAGTACTTC. This gives the protein CASSSRDIYEQYF.

This chain joins TRBV5-8 and TRBJ1-1; TRBD1 is a possible D gene (6 bases). The germline V and J ends were trimmed by 2 bases and 3 bases, with 20 bases remaining between them. The CDR3 extends over 17 amino acids. From germline, CDR1 is SGHTS and CDR2 YDEGEE. CDR3 amino acids: CASSFTRGGRGYTEAFF. The CDR3 nucleotides are TGTGCCAGCAGCTTCACGAGGGGGGGCAGGGGCTACACTGAAGCTTTCTTT.

The V call is TRBV6-1, the J call TRBJ2-1; 10 bases agree with TRBD2. With 6 bases clipped from V and 12 bases from J, the junction kept 8 bases outside the gene matches. The CDR3 contains 13 residues. Germline CDR1 MNHNS, CDR2 SASEGT. The CDR3 sequence is CASRAGGPRGQFF. The CDR3 bases are TGTGCCAGCAGAGCGGGGGGGCCACGTGGGCAGTTCTTC.

The chain employs TRBV11-1 and TRBJ2-3; 9 nucleotides agree with TRBD1. V shed 4 bases and J 2 bases; nucleotides not matched to a gene: 7. The length of the CDR3 is 16 residues. Germline assignment: CDR1 SGHAT and CDR2 FQDESV (reference sequence). This CDR3 is CASSSSGTGYTDTQYF. As DNA, the CDR3 is TGTGCCAGCAGCTCGTCCGGGACAGGGTACACAGATACGCAGTATTTT.

The rearrangement links TRBV5-6 to TRBJ1-1; possibly TRBD1 for D (6 bases). V lost 1 base, J lost 0 bases, and 13 bases lay in between. This CDR3 contains 16 residues. From germline, CDR1 is SGHDT and CDR2 YYEEEE. This CDR3 is CASSLLVQGMNTEAFF. In nucleotides, the CDR3 is TGTGCCAGCAGCTTGTTGGTGCAGGGGATGAACACTGAAGCTTTCTTT.

The CDR3 bases are TGTGCCAGCAGTCCCACGGAGCGGGGGAGGACCGGGGAGCTGTTTTTT. It is translated as CASSPTERGRTGELFF. This chain joins TRBV5-4 and TRBJ2-2; TRBD2 aligns across 8 bases. V dropped 5 bases and J dropped 5; count of bases not matched to a gene: 11. Germline-derived CDR1 and CDR2 are SGHNT and YYREEE (reference sequence). The CDR3 is 16 residues long.

This rearrangement joins TRBV7-3 to TRBJ2-1, with TRBD1 as a possible D gene (5 bases). The CDR3 is made up of 14 amino acids. CDR1 is SGHTA and CDR2 is FQGTGA in the germline V gene. V was pared by 6 bases and J by 7 bases, with 16 bases between. The CDR3 region is CASSRPGAGNEQFF. The CDR3 nucleotides read TGTGCCAGCAGTCGTCCTGGGGCCGGGAATGAGCAGTTCTTC.

The chain uses TRBV7-2 and TRBJ2-2; no clear D. Trimming took off 2 bases at V and 0 bases at J, with 10 bases between the two ends. This CDR3 region has 16 residues. Germline CDR1 is SGHTA and CDR2 is FQGNSA. CDR3: CASSLMQATNTGELFF. In nucleotides, the CDR3 is TGTGCCAGCAGCTTAATGCAGGCAACGAACACCGGGGAGCTGTTTTTT.

V gene TRBV19 combines with J gene TRBJ2-5; TRBD1 agrees at 8 bases. Per the germline V gene, CDR1 is LNHDA and CDR2 is SQIVND (reference sequence). The V and J ends lost 11 bases and 2 bases, in that order; junction bases with no gene match: 13. The CDR3 loop spans 15 amino acids. The CDR3 here is CASKDRDVGQETQYF. CDR3 bases: TGTGCCTCCAAGGACAGGGATGTGGGTCAAGAGACCCAGTACTTC.

The V and J genes are TRBV5-8 and TRBJ1-2, with D possibly TRBD1 on 5 matching bases. Germline-derived CDR1 and CDR2 are SGHTS and YDEGEE. The CDR3 is made up of 14 amino acids. Trimming cost V 1 base and J 2 bases, with 9 bases left between them. The CDR3 region has the DNA TGTGCCAGCAGCTTGTCGGCAGGGAACTATGGCTACACCTTC. Protein sequence: CASSLSAGNYGYTF.

The J gene is TRBJ2-1, the V gene TRBV11-2, with 8 nucleotides matching TRBD1. V trimming: 8 bases; J trimming: 7 bases; junction bases outside the gene matches: 7. The CDR3 is 13 residues long. Germline CDR1 is SGHAT and CDR2 is FQNNGV. The CDR3 sequence is CASGGQGRNEQFF. CDR3 in DNA: TGTGCCAGCGGCGGACAGGGAAGGAATGAGCAGTTCTTC.

The chain joins TRBV4-3 to TRBJ2-7; perhaps TRBD1 as D (5 bases). The CDR3 consists of 14 residues. CDR1 LGHNA and CDR2 YSLEER come from the germline V gene. V shed 1 base and J shed 2 bases, with 9 bases lying between them. This CDR3 reads CASSQGQGTYEQYF. The DNA for the CDR3 is TGCGCCAGCAGCCAAGGTCAGGGAACCTACGAGCAGTACTTC.

V and J are TRBV11-2 and TRBJ1-4, with 7 bases lining up with TRBD1. The trim removed 4 bases at V and 8 bases at J, leaving 13 bases unmatched. This CDR3 has 16 residues. Germline V CDR1 and CDR2: SGHAT, FQNNGV. This CDR3 is CASSSPSTGYYEKLFF. The CDR3 coding sequence is TGTGCCAGCAGCTCCCCCTCGACAGGGTACTACGAAAAACTGTTTTTT.

For the CDR3, the DNA is TGTGCCAGCAGCTTACAGGGACAGGGGCCCCACGAGCAGTACTTC. This gives the protein CASSLQGQGPHEQYF. The rearrangement joins TRBV7-9 to TRBJ2-7, with 10 bases identical to TRBD1. Trimming cost V 2 bases and J 5 bases; bases outside gene matches: 6. CDR1 and CDR2 (germline): SEHNR, FQNEAQ (reference sequence). The CDR3 has 15 residues.

The chain links TRBV28 to TRBJ1-4, with D uncertain. V lost 7 bases and J 4 bases, leaving 4 bases between the germline ends. The CDR3 consists of 11 residues. Germline values: CDR1 MDHEN, CDR2 SYDVKM. The CDR3 DNA reads as TGTGCCAGCATTAGTAATGAAAAACTGTTTTTT. Amino acid sequence: CASISNEKLFF.

The chain is built from TRBV6-5 and TRBJ2-7, with D maybe TRBD1 (6 bases). V dropped 4 bases and J dropped 0 bases, with 10 bases sitting between them. Germline CDR1 and CDR2: MNHEY and SVGAGI. The CDR3 has 14 amino acids. CDR3 residues: CASSSLQGSYEQYF. CDR3 DNA: TGTGCCAGCAGTTCCCTACAGGGCTCCTACGAGCAGTACTTC.

The chain has TRBV11-2 and TRBJ2-7; D is possibly TRBD2 (6 bases). This CDR3 is 15 amino acids long. CDR1 is SGHAT and CDR2 is FQNNGV in the germline V gene. Deletions cut 1 base from V and 4 bases from J, with 14 bases between. The CDR3 bases are TGTGCCAGCAGCTTAGGGGCGGGAACTTTTTACGAGCAGTACTTC. This codes for CASSLGAGTFYEQYF.

This chain joins TRBV5-5 and TRBJ2-7; 8 positions agree with TRBD2. V lost 0 bases to trimming and J lost 2 bases; unmatched junction nucleotides: 13. Germline V gives CDR1 SGHKS, CDR2 YYEKEE (reference sequence). This CDR3 has 18 residues. The CDR3 spells CASSLDRASGPPTYEQYF. CDR3 nucleotide sequence: TGTGCCAGCAGCTTGGATCGGGCTAGCGGGCCTCCCACCTACGAGCAGTACTTC.